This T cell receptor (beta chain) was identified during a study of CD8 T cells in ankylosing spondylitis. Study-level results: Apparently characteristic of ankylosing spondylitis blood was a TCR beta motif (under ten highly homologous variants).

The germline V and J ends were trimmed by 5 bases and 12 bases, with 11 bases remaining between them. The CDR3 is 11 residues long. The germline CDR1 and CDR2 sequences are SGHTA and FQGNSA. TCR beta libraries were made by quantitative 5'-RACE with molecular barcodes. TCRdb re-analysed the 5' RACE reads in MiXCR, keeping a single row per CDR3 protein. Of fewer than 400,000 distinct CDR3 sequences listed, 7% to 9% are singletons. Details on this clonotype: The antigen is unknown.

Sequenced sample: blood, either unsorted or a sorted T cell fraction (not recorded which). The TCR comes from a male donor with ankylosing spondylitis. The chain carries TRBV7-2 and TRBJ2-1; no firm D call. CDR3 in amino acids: CASSTPWVQFF. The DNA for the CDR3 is TGTGCCAGCAGCACACCCTGGGTGCAGTTCTTC. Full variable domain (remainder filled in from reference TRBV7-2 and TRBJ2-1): GAGVSQSPSNKVTEKGKDVELRCDPISGHTALYWYRQSLGQGLEFLIYFQGNSAPDKSGLPSDRFSAERTGGSVSTLTIQRTQQEDSAVYLCASSTPWVQFFGPGTRLTVL.